A single sample gave rise to the 31 T cell receptor beta chains below, sequenced in a study of regulatory T cells in long-lasting Graves disease. Construction of TCR beta libraries relied on iRepertoire HTBI primers and on Arm-PCR targeting CDR3 regions. One entry per CDR3 protein results from TCRdb running MiXCR on the multiplex PCR reads. The sample shows a few hundred thousand distinct CDR3 sequences, approximately 22% of them seen only once. Time point defined: persistent/refractory GD, antithyroid drugs over 5 years with positive TRAb. Following extraction of RNA from PBMCs, that RNA was used to make the TCR library. The sample consisted of peripheral blood mononuclear cells (PBMCs), taken when the disease was refractory, from a patient treated with antithyroid drugs. These receptors came from a female donor with Graves disease.

This clonotype was detected only a few times. The rearrangement joins TRBV29-1 to TRBJ2-7; no clear D gene. Germline V gives CDR1 SQVTM, CDR2 ANQGSEA. Trimming took 6 bases from V and 2 from J, leaving 11 bases between them. The CDR3 has 12 amino acids. CDR3 bases: TGCAGCGTCTCTGGGAAAACCTACGAGCAGTACTTC. Translating gives CSVSGKTYEQYF.

Of note for this clonotype: This may stem from a read error, because a much larger clone lies one nucleotide away. This chain links TRBV3-1 with TRBJ2-5, with D possibly TRBD2 on 7 matching bases. V lost 5 bases, J lost 7 bases, and 14 bases lay in between. CDR1 is LGHDT, CDR2 YNNKEL, per germline (reference sequence). This CDR3 has 13 residues. CDR3 sequence reads: CASSSEGGGTQYF. As DNA, the CDR3 is TGTGCCAGCAGCTCTGAGGGGGGGGGGACCCAGTACTTC.

V gene TRBV19 combines with J gene TRBJ1-5; D is perhaps TRBD1 (5 bases). V lost 3 bases, J lost 15 bases, and 15 bases lay in between. The CDR3 is 12 residues long. From germline, CDR1 is LNHDA and CDR2 SQIVND (reference sequence). As DNA, the CDR3 is TGTGCCAGTAGTATTGGCGGGGGACTCCGGCATTTT. It is translated as CASSIGGGLRHF.

This clonotype was seen more than once but under ten times. This rearrangement joins TRBV4-1 to TRBJ2-7, with a possible D match to TRBD1 (6 bases). V lost 6 bases to trimming and J lost 6 bases, with 15 bases between them. The CDR3 totals 13 residues. Germline lookup yields CDR1 MGHRA and CDR2 YSYEKL. The CDR3 DNA follows: TGCGCCAGCAGGGGCCAGGGGAACCCCGAGCAGTACTTC. Translation gives CASRGQGNPEQYF.

This clonotype has at least ten counts. The genes are TRBV20-1 and TRBJ2-7, with 13 bases that match TRBD2. Germline values: CDR1 DFQATT, CDR2 SNEGSKA (reference sequence). V was clipped by 2 bases and J by 1 base; unmatched bases: 2. The CDR3 is 15 residues long. Written as DNA, the CDR3 is TGCAGTGCTAGAAGGGGACTAGCGGGATCCTACGAGCAGTACTTC. Translated: CSARRGLAGSYEQYF.

This clonotype was counted ten times or more. This rearrangement joins TRBV11-2 to TRBJ2-5, with TRBD2 as a possible D gene (6 bases). Germline V gene lookup returns CDR1 SGHAT and CDR2 FQNNGV. Between the trimmed V and J ends, which lost 0 bases and 6 bases, there was a span of 17 bases. This CDR3 has 16 amino acids. For the CDR3, the DNA is TGTGCCAGCAGCTTAGATAACCGGGGGTCAAGGAAGACCCAGTACTTC. Translation gives CASSLDNRGSRKTQYF.

This clonotype was seen ten or more times. The gene calls are TRBV2 and TRBJ1-2, with D possibly matching TRBD1 (5 bases). V was shortened by 8 bases and J by 4 bases, with 20 bases between the two germline ends. Germline values: CDR1 SNHLY, CDR2 FYNNEI. This CDR3 region has 15 residues. CDR3 sequence: CASGQTLEHVYGYTF. In DNA form, the CDR3 reads TGTGCCAGCGGACAAACTCTCGAACACGTCTATGGCTACACCTTC.

This clonotype was seen a few times. A much larger clone is a single base away; this may be a read error. The chain recombines TRBV12-3 or TRBV12-4 with TRBJ2-2, with 7 bases lining up with TRBD2. This CDR3 contains 15 residues. The CDR3 coding sequence is TGTGCCAGCAGTGGGAGGGGTGTGTACACCGGGGAGCTGCTTTTT. Translation: CASSGRGVYTGELLF.

The chain is built from TRBV27 and TRBJ2-3; 7 nucleotides match TRBD2. CDR3 length: 16 amino acids. Per the germline V gene, CDR1 is MNHEY and CDR2 is SMNVEV (reference sequence). V lost 7 bases, J lost 0 bases, and 10 bases stayed unmatched. The DNA for the CDR3 is TGTGCCAGCATGATTCCGCGGGAGCAGAGCACAGATACGCAGTATTTT. It codes for CASMIPREQSTDTQYF.

This clonotype was seen many times. The chain carries TRBV2 and TRBJ1-4; TRBD1 is a possible D gene (6 bases). Per the germline V gene, CDR1 is SNHLY and CDR2 is FYNNEI. The CDR3 totals 12 residues. Trimming shortened V by 5 bases and J by 13 bases, and 14 bases separated the two germline ends. The CDR3 region is CASSRDKAVLFF. CDR3 sequence (DNA): TGTGCCAGCAGTCGGGACAAGGCCGTACTGTTTTTT. The whole variable domain, remainder taken from reference TRBV2 and TRBJ1-4, is EPEVTQTPSHQVTQMGQEVILRCVPISNHLYFYWYRQILGQKVEFLVSFYNNEISEKSEIFDDQFSVERPDGSNFTLKIRSTKLEDSAMYFCASSRDKAVLFFGSGTQLSVL.

In this sample, this clonotype turned up many times. The CDR3 reads CASRPVLEEKLFF. DNA of the CDR3: TGTGCCAGCAGGCCGGTCCTAGAGGAAAAACTGTTTTTT. The rearrangement joins TRBV27 to TRBJ1-4; D not certain. The CDR3 consists of 13 residues. The V gene lost 6 bases and the J gene lost 8 bases, with 13 bases spanning the gap. From germline, CDR1 is MNHEY and CDR2 SMNVEV (reference sequence).

This clonotype was observed a few times. Relative to the germline gene, one junction end is altered; a read error may explain this. The V gene is TRBV20-1, the J gene TRBJ2-7; D remains ambiguous. CDR1 DFQATT and CDR2 SNEGSKA come from the germline V gene (reference sequence). The length of the CDR3 is 14 residues. The CDR3 DNA follows: TGCAGTGTTAGATCGAGAGGAGTCGCCTACGAGCAGTACTTC. Encoded protein: CSVRSRGVAYEQYF.

The V and J genes are TRBV7-6 and TRBJ2-5, with 9 nucleotides matching TRBD1. Germline V gives CDR1 SGHVS, CDR2 FNYEAQ. The CDR3 is made up of 14 amino acids. V lost 5 bases to trimming and J lost 4 bases; unmatched junction nucleotides: 5. The DNA for the CDR3 is TGTGCCAGCAGCAACAGGGGGCGCGCAGAGACCCAGTACTTC. It yields the protein CASSNRGRAETQYF.

This clonotype has a count of ten or more. The V and J genes are TRBV10-3 and TRBJ1-2, with D tentatively TRBD1 (6 bases). This CDR3 has 15 amino acids. V lost 0 bases, J lost 4 bases, and 12 bases lay in between. Germline V gives CDR1 ENHRY, CDR2 SYGVKD. The CDR3 nucleotides read TGTGCCATCAGTGAGTCGTGGGGGGCGATCTATGGCTACACCTTC. It specifies CAISESWGAIYGYTF.

The chain uses TRBV7-9 and TRBJ1-1; 9 positions agree with TRBD1. After removal of 0 bases from V and 4 bases from J, the junction contained 0 bases not matched to a gene. Germline V CDR1 and CDR2: SEHNR, FQNEAQ (reference sequence). The CDR3 runs to 14 residues. This CDR3 is CASSLAGQGTEAFF. The DNA for the CDR3 is TGTGCCAGCAGCTTAGCGGGACAGGGCACTGAAGCTTTCTTT.

This clonotype was observed a few times. The chain employs TRBV29-1 and TRBJ2-1, with 8 bases aligning to TRBD1. The V gene end was trimmed by 6 bases and the J gene end by 4 bases; junction bases not matched to a gene: 11. Germline CDR1 and CDR2: SQVTM and ANQGSEA. There are 15 residues in the CDR3. The CDR3 nucleotides read TGCAGCGTAACGGGAAGGGACAGGCAATACAATGAGCAGTTCTTC. Translated: CSVTGRDRQYNEQFF.

V is TRBV25-1 and J is TRBJ1-2, with D possibly matching TRBD1 (5 bases). CDR3 size: 13 residues. V was trimmed by 10 bases and J by 3 bases, leaving 15 bases between them. CDR1 is MGHDK, CDR2 SYGVNS, per germline. CDR3 DNA sequence: TGTGCCACCTCACGACAGAGCGACTATGGCTACACCTTC. It translates to CATSRQSDYGYTF.

At least ten counts were recorded for this clonotype. The J gene is TRBJ1-5, the V gene TRBV7-9; D unresolved. This CDR3 has 14 residues. The V end lost 5 bases, the J end lost 5 bases, and 13 bases lay between the germline ends. From germline, CDR1 is SEHNR and CDR2 FQNEAQ (reference sequence). CDR3 sequence: CASSPKGVYQPQHF. The CDR3 DNA is TGTGCCAGCAGCCCAAAGGGTGTGTATCAGCCCCAGCATTTT.

This clonotype was observed at least ten times. The chain joins TRBV7-8 to TRBJ2-7, with TRBD2 matching 7 bases. Looked up from germline, CDR1 is SGHVS and CDR2 is FQNEAQ. This CDR3 has 14 residues. V dropped 6 bases and J dropped 2; count of bases not matched to a gene: 7. The CDR3: CASRRLGGAYEQYF. The CDR3 DNA sequence: TGTGCCAGCAGGAGGTTGGGAGGGGCCTACGAGCAGTACTTC.

The table lists this clonotype with a few counts. One base away lies a much larger clone, so this may be a sequencing read error. The chain couples TRBV7-8 to TRBJ1-1; 7 nucleotides align to TRBD1. Germline lookup yields CDR1 SGHVS and CDR2 FQNEAQ. The CDR3 extends over 15 amino acids. The CDR3, as DNA: TGTACCAGCAGCAAGATCGGGACAGCGAACACTGAAGCTTTCTTT. Protein: CTSSKIGTANTEAFF. Variable domain in full (rest from reference TRBV7-8 and TRBJ1-1): GAGVSQSPRYKVAKRGQDVALRCDPISGHVSLFWYQQALGQGPEFLTYFQNEAQLDKSGLPSDRFFAERPEGSVSTLKIQRTQQEDSAVYLCTSSKIGTANTEAFFGQGTRLTVV.

This clonotype was detected ten times or more. The CDR3 DNA reads TGTGCCAGCAGAGAACAGTGGTATCAGCCCCAGCATTTT. Protein sequence: CASREQWYQPQHF. The J gene is TRBJ1-5, the V gene TRBV12-3 or TRBV12-4; D remains ambiguous. The V end was cut by 6 bases, the J end by 5 bases, with 11 bases between. This CDR3 contains 13 residues.

The V call is TRBV19, the J call TRBJ2-7, with 9 bases aligning to TRBD1. Germline values: CDR1 LNHDA, CDR2 SQIVND (reference sequence). Trimming removed 5 bases from V and 3 bases from J; junction bases left unmatched: 8. The CDR3 covers 15 residues. This CDR3 is CASSVSRDRVYEQYF. CDR3 in DNA: TGTGCCAGTAGTGTCAGCCGGGACAGGGTCTACGAGCAGTACTTC.

This clonotype was detected many times. The chain has TRBV27 and TRBJ1-5, with D unresolved. The CDR3 extends over 15 amino acids. V lost 2 bases, J lost 2 bases, and 10 bases lay in between. The V gene's germline CDR1 is MNHEY and CDR2 SMNVEV (reference sequence). CDR3: CASSLSFWGNQPQHF. DNA for the CDR3: TGTGCCAGCAGTTTAAGTTTCTGGGGCAATCAGCCCCAGCATTTT.

This clonotype was detected many times. This chain links TRBV20-1 with TRBJ1-1, with D uncertain. CDR1 is DFQATT, CDR2 SNEGSKA, per germline (reference sequence). Trimming stripped 5 bases from V and 7 bases from J, with 17 bases between. The CDR3 is made up of 13 amino acids. The CDR3 DNA reads TGCAGTGCTTGTTCGACGGCAGACGGTGAAGCTTTCTTT. This encodes CSACSTADGEAFF.

This clonotype was found a few times. This chain uses TRBV6-1 with TRBJ2-1, with 8 nucleotides matching TRBD1. The germline CDR1 and CDR2 sequences are MNHNS and SASEGT. V was clipped by 7 bases and J by 8 bases; unmatched bases: 10. The CDR3 length is 14 residues. The CDR3 spells CASNQRTGMDEQFF. CDR3 coding DNA: TGTGCCAGCAACCAAAGGACAGGGATGGATGAGCAGTTCTTC.

The V call is TRBV27, the J call TRBJ2-5, with D perhaps TRBD2 (7 bases). Germline V gene sequence: CDR1 MNHEY, CDR2 SMNVEV (reference sequence). The CDR3 contains 16 residues. V lost 6 bases to trimming and J lost 4 bases, with 21 bases between them. CDR3 residues: CASSWGGNSMGETQYF. The CDR3 nucleotides are TGTGCCAGCAGCTGGGGGGGCAACTCGATGGGAGAGACCCAGTACTTC.

This clonotype appeared many times. This chain joins TRBV20-1 and TRBJ2-5; 10 bases align to TRBD2. CDR1 and CDR2 (germline): DFQATT, SNEGSKA (reference sequence). The V and J ends lost 3 bases and 5 bases, in that order; junction bases with no gene match: 6. CDR3 size: 14 residues. CDR3 region: CSASLAGEGETQYF. CDR3 nucleotides: TGCAGTGCTAGTCTAGCGGGAGAGGGTGAGACCCAGTACTTC.

The chain links TRBV7-9 to TRBJ1-2; possibly TRBD1 for D (5 bases). The V and J ends lost 7 bases and 7 bases respectively, with 13 bases between them. The CDR3 length is 12 residues. CDR1 is SEHNR, CDR2 FQNEAQ, per germline (reference sequence). The CDR3 reads CASITGTGGYTF. The CDR3 bases are TGTGCCAGCATCACCGGGACTGGTGGCTACACCTTC.

This clonotype appeared many times. The chain links TRBV20-1 to TRBJ2-7; the D gene could be TRBD1 or TRBD2 (5 bases each). CDR3 length: 15 amino acids. Trimming took 6 bases from V and 1 from J, leaving 19 bases between them. Germline V gene sequence: CDR1 DFQATT, CDR2 SNEGSKA (reference sequence). DNA of the CDR3: TGCAGTGCCACTCGAGGCAGACAGCGGTCCTACGAGCAGTACTTC. Protein product: CSATRGRQRSYEQYF.

The chain recombines TRBV12-3 or TRBV12-4 with TRBJ2-3; no reliable D call. Trimming pared 7 bases from V and 2 bases from J, leaving 4 bases between. This CDR3 is built from 11 residues. The CDR3 loop is CASTNTDTQYF. In DNA form, the CDR3 reads TGTGCCAGCACCAACACAGATACGCAGTATTTT.

Ten or more counts support this clonotype. The chain combines TRBV20-1 with TRBJ1-4; D is possibly TRBD1 (6 bases). This CDR3 spans 13 amino acids. Trimming removed 0 bases at V and 8 bases at J, with 10 bases between. Germline V gene sequence: CDR1 DFQATT, CDR2 SNEGSKA (reference sequence). CDR3 bases: TGCAGTGCTAGAGAGGACAGAGAGGAAAAACTGTTTTTT. This sequence encodes CSAREDREEKLFF.